This T cell receptor (beta chain) was found in a study of cytomegalovirus exposure and HLA in healthy donors. PCR involved 60 Vbeta and 13 Jbeta primers. As originally analysed: A later analysis counted some 87 million unique TCR beta chains, some 11 million shared. Measured with immunoSEQ multiplex PCR; TCRdb has only the in-frame clones, and not every one. For V, J and clone size, that table is used; D and trimming come from the DNA. In the table there are around 200,000 clones, roughly 83% of which are singletons. Notes on the study in general: TCR beta V- and J-gene trimming, according to a later analysis, was linked to a missense DCLRE1C variant.

There were likely unrecorded immune exposures, though donors were nominally healthy when sampled. This clone was detected only a few times. Its antigen is unidentified. This CDR3 has 12 amino acids. V gave up 5 bases and J gave up 11 bases, with 15 bases separating them. Germline loops: CDR1 SNHLY, CDR2 FYNNEI. This chain connects TRBV2 to TRBJ1-1; maybe TRBD1 (5 bases). The sequenced sample was PBMCs. The source is a girl between 10 and 17 years old in good health and CMV-seronegative. As DNA, the CDR3 is TGTGCCAGCAGTCTGATCCAGGGTTTGGCTTTCTTT. Its protein is CASSLIQGLAFF.